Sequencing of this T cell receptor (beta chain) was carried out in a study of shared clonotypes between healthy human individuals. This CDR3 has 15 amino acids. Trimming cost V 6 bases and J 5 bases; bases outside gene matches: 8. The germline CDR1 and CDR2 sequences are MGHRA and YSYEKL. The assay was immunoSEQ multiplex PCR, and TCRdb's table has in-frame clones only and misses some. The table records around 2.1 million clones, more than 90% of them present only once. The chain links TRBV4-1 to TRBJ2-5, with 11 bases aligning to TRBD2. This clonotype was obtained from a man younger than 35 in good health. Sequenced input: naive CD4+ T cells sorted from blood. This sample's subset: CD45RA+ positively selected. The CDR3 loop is CASRLGLADRETQYF. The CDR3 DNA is TGCGCCAGCAGACTGGGACTAGCGGATCGGGAGACCCAGTACTTC.